This T cell receptor beta chain is from a study of blood T cell repertoires in COVID-19. Study summary: PBMCs, B-cell-depleted T cells, or T cells were the source of the cDNA or gDNA that made up the material.

This clone has only one observation. The germline gives CDR1 SNHLY, CDR2 FYNNEI. The V segment lost 3 bases and the J segment 3 bases; nucleotides outside the gene matches: 3. The CDR3 runs 15 residues. The assay was immunoSEQ multiplex PCR, and TCRdb's table has in-frame clones only and misses some. The table shows under 250,000 clones, with 87% occurring only once. This receptor was obtained from a woman in her 30s with acute COVID-19. The chain couples TRBV2 to TRBJ2-1; TRBD2 matches 9 bases. Sequenced sample: PBMCs or T cells enriched from blood (not recorded which). In nucleotides, the CDR3 is TGTGCCAGCAGTGAGGGTAGCGGGAGCTACAATGAGCAGTTCTTC. Amino acids: CASSEGSGSYNEQFF.